These 9 T cell receptor beta chains originate from one sample sequenced in a study of T-cell reconstitution after alpha-beta-depleted transplantation in children. The library targeted TCRbeta and was prepared with unique molecular identifiers. TCRdb used MiXCR to reprocess the PCR reads, holding one entry per CDR3 protein. The sample lists around 300,000 distinct CDR3 sequences, around 25% seen once, with 9.5% to 13% in the top ten. The specimen comprised PBMCs, mostly from graft donor cells, sampled 180 days after TCRalphabeta/CD19-depleted stem cell transplant. These receptors originate from a male patient between 10 and 17 years old who had a stem cell transplant for acute lymphoblastic leukemia, so the T cells may come from the graft donor.

This clonotype was detected only a few times. The chain links TRBV18 to TRBJ2-7; tentatively, D is TRBD1 or TRBD2 (5 bases each). This CDR3 has 15 residues. V lost 5 bases and J lost 4, with 18 bases in between. Germline loops: CDR1 KGHSH, CDR2 LQKENI. The CDR3 sequence: CASSTQGRNLYEQYF. Here the CDR3 DNA reads TGTGCCAGCTCAACTCAGGGACGGAATCTATACGAGCAGTACTTC. The full variable domain, rest sourced from reference TRBV18 and TRBJ2-7, is NAGVMQNPRHLVRRRGQEARLRCSPMKGHSHVYWYRQLPEEGLKFMVYLQKENIIDESGMPKERFSAEFPKEGPSILRIQQVVRGDSAAYFCASSTQGRNLYEQYFGPGTRLTVT.

The J gene is TRBJ2-6, the V gene TRBV24-1; no firm D call. The ends were cut back, 3 bases at V and 4 bases at J, with 9 bases in the middle. This CDR3 has 15 amino acids. The V gene's germline CDR1 is KGHDR and CDR2 SFDVKD. The CDR3 bases are TGTGCCACCAGTGATCCGGGTAGCGGGGCCAACGTCCTGACTTTC. Its protein is CATSDPGSGANVLTF.

This clonotype was found a few times. The V gene is TRBV29-1, the J gene TRBJ2-3; tentative D call: TRBD2 (6 bases). V gave up 4 bases and J gave up 2 bases, with 10 bases separating them. The CDR3 runs to 13 residues. Germline-derived CDR1 and CDR2 are SQVTM and ANQGSEA. The CDR3 sequence: CSVVAGYTDTQYF. CDR3 nucleotides: TGCAGCGTTGTGGCGGGGTACACAGATACGCAGTATTTT.

The chain links TRBV3-1 to TRBJ1-4; D ambiguous. Germline V gene data show CDR1 as LGHDT and CDR2 as YNNKEL (reference sequence). The CDR3 sequence is 13 residues long. Trimming took 4 bases from V and 7 from J, leaving 10 bases between them. The CDR3 DNA is TGTGCCAGCAGCCTCGGACGGACTGAAAAACTGTTTTTT. Translated: CASSLGRTEKLFF. The variable domain in full, with the rest retrieved from reference TRBV3-1 and TRBJ1-4, is DTAVSQTPKYLVTQMGNDKSIKCEQNLGHDTMYWYKQDSKKFLKIMFSYNNKELIINETVPNRFSPKSPDKAHLNLHINSLELGDSAVYFCASSLGRTEKLFFGSGTQLSVL.

The chain links TRBV5-6 to TRBJ2-2; D is perhaps TRBD1 (5 bases). V lost 5 bases, J lost 3 bases, and 23 bases lay in between. The germline V gene encodes CDR1 SGHDT and CDR2 YYEEEE. The CDR3 spans 18 residues. The CDR3 protein is CASREIQGFLTDTGELFF. Written as DNA, the CDR3 is TGTGCCAGCAGAGAGATCCAGGGATTCCTCACGGACACCGGGGAGCTGTTTTTT. The entire variable domain, with the rest obtained from reference TRBV5-6 and TRBJ2-2, is as follows: DAGVTQSPTHLIKTRGQQVTLRCSPKSGHDTVSWYQQALGQGPQFIFQYYEEEERQRGNFPDRFSGHQFPNYSSELNVNALLLGDSALYLCASREIQGFLTDTGELFFGEGSRLTVL.

This clonotype was detected a few times. The chain uses TRBV5-8 and TRBJ2-5, with 7 bases identical to TRBD2. Germline-derived CDR1 and CDR2 are SGHTS and YDEGEE. Trimming at V came to 5 bases and at J to 4 bases, leaving 2 bases not matched to a gene. The CDR3 consists of 12 residues. Here the CDR3 reads CASRGGGETQYF. In DNA form, the CDR3 reads TGTGCCAGCAGGGGGGGGGGAGAGACCCAGTACTTC.

This chain joins TRBV4-1 and TRBJ2-7; D not certain. The V gene's germline CDR1 is MGHRA and CDR2 YSYEKL. The CDR3 contains 15 residues. V dropped 0 bases and J dropped 6 bases, with 15 bases sitting between them. The CDR3 is CASSQDLRPAVEQYF. The CDR3 region has the DNA TGCGCCAGCAGCCAAGATCTTCGGCCGGCCGTCGAGCAGTACTTC.

This clonotype turned up a few times. V usage is TRBV10-3 and J usage is TRBJ2-5, with 8 bases that match TRBD1. The CDR3 is 14 residues long. CDR1 is ENHRY, CDR2 SYGVKD, per germline. J lost 5 bases, V lost 6 bases, and 8 bases had no gene match. CDR3 protein: CAISRQGLEETQYF. CDR3 sequence (DNA): TGTGCCATCAGCCGACAGGGGTTGGAGGAGACCCAGTACTTC.

In its sample, this clonotype was seen a few times. The chain joins TRBV4-1 to TRBJ2-7, with no clear D. With 1 base removed from V and 3 bases from J, the gap between germline ends came to 10 bases. CDR1 and CDR2 (germline): MGHRA, YSYEKL. The CDR3 is 14 amino acids. CDR3 nucleotides: TGCGCCAGCAGCCAAGTTCAGCGTGGCTACGAGCAGTACTTC. This sequence encodes CASSQVQRGYEQYF.